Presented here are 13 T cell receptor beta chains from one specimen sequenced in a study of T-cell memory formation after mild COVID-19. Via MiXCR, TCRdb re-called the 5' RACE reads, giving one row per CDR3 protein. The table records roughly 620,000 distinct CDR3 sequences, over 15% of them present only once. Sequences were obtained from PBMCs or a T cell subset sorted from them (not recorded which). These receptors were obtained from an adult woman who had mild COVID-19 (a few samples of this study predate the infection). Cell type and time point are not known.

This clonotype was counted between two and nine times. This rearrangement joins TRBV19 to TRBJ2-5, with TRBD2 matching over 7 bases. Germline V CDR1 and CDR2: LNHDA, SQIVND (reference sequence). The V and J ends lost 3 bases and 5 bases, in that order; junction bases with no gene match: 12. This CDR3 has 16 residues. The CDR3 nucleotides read TGTGCCAGTAGTATTCCCGGGGGGTACCCGGGGGAGACCCAGTACTTC. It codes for CASSIPGGYPGETQYF.

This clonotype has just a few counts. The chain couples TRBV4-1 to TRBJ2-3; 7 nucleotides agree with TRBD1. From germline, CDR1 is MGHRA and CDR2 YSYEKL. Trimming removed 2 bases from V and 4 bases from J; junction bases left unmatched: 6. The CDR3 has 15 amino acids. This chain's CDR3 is CASSQMTGLSDTQYF. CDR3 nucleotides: TGCGCCAGCAGCCAAATGACAGGGCTTTCAGATACGCAGTATTTT.

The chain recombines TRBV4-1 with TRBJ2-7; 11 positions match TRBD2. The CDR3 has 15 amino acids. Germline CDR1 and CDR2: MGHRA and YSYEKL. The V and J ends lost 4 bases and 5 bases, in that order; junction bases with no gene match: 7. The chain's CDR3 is CASSRKLAGEDEQYF. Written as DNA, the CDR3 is TGCGCCAGCAGCCGGAAACTAGCGGGAGAGGACGAGCAGTACTTC.

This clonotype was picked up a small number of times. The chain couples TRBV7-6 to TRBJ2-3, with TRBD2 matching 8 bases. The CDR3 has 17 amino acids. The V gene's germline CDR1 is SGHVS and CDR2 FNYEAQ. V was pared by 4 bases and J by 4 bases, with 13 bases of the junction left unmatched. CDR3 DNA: TGTGCCAGCAGCTACGGGTCAGGGACTAGGAAGGCAGATACGCAGTATTTT. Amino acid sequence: CASSYGSGTRKADTQYF.

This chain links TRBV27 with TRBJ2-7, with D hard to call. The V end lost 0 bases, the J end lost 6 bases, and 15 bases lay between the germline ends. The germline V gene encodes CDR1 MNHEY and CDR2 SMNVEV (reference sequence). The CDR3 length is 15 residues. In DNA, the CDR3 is TGTGCCAGCAGTTTATCCGTAGGGTCGGTCGGCGAGCAGTACTTC. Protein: CASSLSVGSVGEQYF.

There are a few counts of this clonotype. CDR3 DNA sequence: TGTGCCAGCAGCCCGGCGGGGGCCGGAGCGGGAGTTGGTGAGACCCAGTACTTC. Amino acids: CASSPAGAGAGVGETQYF. This chain uses TRBV7-2 with TRBJ2-5, with TRBD2 identical over 8 bases. V trimming: 5 bases; J trimming: 5 bases; junction bases outside the gene matches: 19. Germline V gene lookup returns CDR1 SGHTA and CDR2 FQGNSA. The CDR3 is made up of 18 amino acids.

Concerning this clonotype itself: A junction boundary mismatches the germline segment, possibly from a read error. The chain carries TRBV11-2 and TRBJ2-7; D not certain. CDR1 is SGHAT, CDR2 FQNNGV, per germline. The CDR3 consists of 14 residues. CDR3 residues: CASSLGHSSYEKYF. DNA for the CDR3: TGTGCCAGCAGCTTAGGTCATAGCTCCTACGAGAAGTACTTC.

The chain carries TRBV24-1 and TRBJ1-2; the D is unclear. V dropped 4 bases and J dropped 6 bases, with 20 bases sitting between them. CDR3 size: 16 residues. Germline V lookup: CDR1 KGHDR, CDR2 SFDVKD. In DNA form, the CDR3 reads TGTGCCACCAGTGAATGGGTGGAGGTCCTTAGGGATGGCTACACCTTC. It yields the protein CATSEWVEVLRDGYTF.

As DNA, the CDR3 is TGCGCCAGCAGTCAAGGGCCATTCCCGAGCCCTAACTATGGCTACACCTTC. Amino acid sequence: CASSQGPFPSPNYGYTF. The J gene is TRBJ1-2, the V gene TRBV23-1, with D unresolved. TRBV23-1 counts as an open reading frame of uncertain function. V was cut by 2 bases and J by 0 bases, with 16 bases left in between. The CDR3 extends over 17 amino acids.

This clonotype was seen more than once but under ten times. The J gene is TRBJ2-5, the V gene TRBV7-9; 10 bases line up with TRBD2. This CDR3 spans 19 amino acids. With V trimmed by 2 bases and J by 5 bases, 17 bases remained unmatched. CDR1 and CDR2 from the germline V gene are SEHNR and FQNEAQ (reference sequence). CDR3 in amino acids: CASSLRPLAGTAPHETQYF. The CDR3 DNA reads TGTGCCAGCAGCTTACGACCACTAGCGGGAACGGCCCCCCATGAGACCCAGTACTTC.

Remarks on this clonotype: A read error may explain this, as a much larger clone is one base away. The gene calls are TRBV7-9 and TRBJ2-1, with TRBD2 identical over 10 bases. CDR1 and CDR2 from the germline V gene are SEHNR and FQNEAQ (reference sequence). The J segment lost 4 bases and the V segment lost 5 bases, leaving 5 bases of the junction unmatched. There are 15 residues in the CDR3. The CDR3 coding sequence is TGTGCCAGCAGCCCAGCGGGAGGGGGGTACAATGAGCAGTTCTTC. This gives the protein CASSPAGGGYNEQFF.

This CDR3 is CASSWDKTYEQYF. In nucleotides, the CDR3 is TGCGCCAGCAGCTGGGACAAAACCTACGAGCAGTACTTC. This chain links TRBV5-1 with TRBJ2-7; a weak D match, TRBD1 (6 bases). Germline V gene sequence: CDR1 SGHRS, CDR2 YFSETQ. The germline V and J ends were trimmed by 3 bases and 2 bases, with 9 bases remaining between them. The CDR3 has 13 residues.

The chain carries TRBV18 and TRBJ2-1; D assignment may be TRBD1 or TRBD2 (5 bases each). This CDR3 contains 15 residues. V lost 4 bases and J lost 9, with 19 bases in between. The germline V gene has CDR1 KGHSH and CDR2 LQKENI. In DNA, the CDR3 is TGTGCCAGCTCACTCTCACAACCCCTTGGGGGTGAGCAGTTCTTC. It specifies CASSLSQPLGGEQFF.